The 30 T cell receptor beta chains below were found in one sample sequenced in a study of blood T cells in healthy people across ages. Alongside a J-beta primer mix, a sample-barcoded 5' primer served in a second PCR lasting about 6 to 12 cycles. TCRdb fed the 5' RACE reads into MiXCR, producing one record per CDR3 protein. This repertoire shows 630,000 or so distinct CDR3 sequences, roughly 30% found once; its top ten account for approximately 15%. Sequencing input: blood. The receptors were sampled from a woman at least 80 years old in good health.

The CDR3 loop reads CASSTPGPGFGYTF. The CDR3 region has the DNA TGTGCCAGCAGCACGCCGGGGCCTGGTTTTGGCTACACCTTC. The chain is built from TRBV7-3 and TRBJ1-2; D perhaps matches TRBD1 (5 bases). Trimming took off 5 bases at V and 7 bases at J, with 17 bases between the two ends. Germline V gives CDR1 SGHTA, CDR2 FQGTGA. The length of the CDR3 is 14 residues.

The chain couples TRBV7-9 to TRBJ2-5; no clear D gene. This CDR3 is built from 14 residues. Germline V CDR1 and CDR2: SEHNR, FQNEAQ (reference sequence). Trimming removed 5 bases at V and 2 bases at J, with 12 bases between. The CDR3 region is CASSRPDGQETQYF. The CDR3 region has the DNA TGTGCCAGCAGCAGGCCGGACGGGCAAGAGACCCAGTACTTC. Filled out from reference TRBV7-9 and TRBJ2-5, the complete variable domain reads DTGVSQNPRHKITKRGQNVTFRCDPISEHNRLYWYRQTLGQGPEFLTYFQNEAQLEKSRLLSDRFSAERPKGSFSTLEIQRTEQGDSAMYLCASSRPDGQETQYFGPGTRLLVL.

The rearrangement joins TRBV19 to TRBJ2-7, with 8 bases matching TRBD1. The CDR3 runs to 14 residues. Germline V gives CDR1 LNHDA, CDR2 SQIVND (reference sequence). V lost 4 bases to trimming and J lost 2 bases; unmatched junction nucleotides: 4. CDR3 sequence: CASSRGQGTYEQYF. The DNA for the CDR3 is TGTGCCAGTAGTAGAGGACAGGGAACCTACGAGCAGTACTTC.

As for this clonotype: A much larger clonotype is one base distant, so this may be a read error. This CDR3 is CASSPHRGPLAEQYF. The CDR3 DNA reads as TGTGCCAGCAGTCCCCACCGGGGGCCACTAGCTGAGCAGTACTTC. The chain joins TRBV6-2 or TRBV6-3 to TRBJ2-5; tentatively, D is TRBD1 or TRBD2 (6 bases each). The CDR3 consists of 15 residues. The V and J ends lost 5 bases and 11 bases respectively, with 24 bases between them. Germline V gene data show CDR1 as MNHEY and CDR2 as SVGEGT.

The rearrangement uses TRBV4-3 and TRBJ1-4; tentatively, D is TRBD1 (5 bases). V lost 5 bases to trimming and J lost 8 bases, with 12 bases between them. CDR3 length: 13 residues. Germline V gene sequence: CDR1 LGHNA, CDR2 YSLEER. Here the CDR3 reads CASSSVGVEKLFF. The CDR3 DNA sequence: TGCGCCAGCAGCTCTGTGGGGGTAGAAAAACTGTTTTTT.

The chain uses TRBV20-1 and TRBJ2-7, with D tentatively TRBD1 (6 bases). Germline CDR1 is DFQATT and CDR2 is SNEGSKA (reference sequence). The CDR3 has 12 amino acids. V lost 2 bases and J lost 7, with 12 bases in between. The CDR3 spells CSARRGYNEQYF. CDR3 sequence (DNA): TGCAGTGCTAGAAGGGGGTACAATGAGCAGTACTTC.

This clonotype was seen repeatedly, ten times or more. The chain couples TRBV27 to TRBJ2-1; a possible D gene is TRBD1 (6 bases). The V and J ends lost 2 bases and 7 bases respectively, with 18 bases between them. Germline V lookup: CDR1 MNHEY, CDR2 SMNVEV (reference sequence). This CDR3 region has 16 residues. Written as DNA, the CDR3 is TGTGCCAGCAGTTTAGACAGGCTAGCCCAGGGGAATGAGCAGTTCTTC. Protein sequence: CASSLDRLAQGNEQFF.

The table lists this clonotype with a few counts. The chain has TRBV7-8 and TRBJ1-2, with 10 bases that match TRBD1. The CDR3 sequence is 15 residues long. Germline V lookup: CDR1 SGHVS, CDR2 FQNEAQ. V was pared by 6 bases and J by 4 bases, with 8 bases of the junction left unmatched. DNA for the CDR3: TGTGCCAGCAGAGCTAAGACAGGGGGCGCCTATGGCTACACCTTC. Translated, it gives CASRAKTGGAYGYTF. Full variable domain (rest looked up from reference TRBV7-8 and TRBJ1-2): GAGVSQSPRYKVAKRGQDVALRCDPISGHVSLFWYQQALGQGPEFLTYFQNEAQLDKSGLPSDRFFAERPEGSVSTLKIQRTQQEDSAVYLCASRAKTGGAYGYTFGSGTRLTVV.

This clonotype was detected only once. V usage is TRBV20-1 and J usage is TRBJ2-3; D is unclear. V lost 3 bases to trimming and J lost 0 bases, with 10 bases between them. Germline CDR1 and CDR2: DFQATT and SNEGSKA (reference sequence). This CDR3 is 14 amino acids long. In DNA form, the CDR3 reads TGCAGTGCTAGGGTTTACCAAAGCACAGATACGCAGTATTTT. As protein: CSARVYQSTDTQYF.

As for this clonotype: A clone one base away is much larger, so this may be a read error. CDR3 nucleotide sequence: TGTGCCAGCAGTTACTCAGGGCTCCAAGAGACCCAGTTCTTC. Its protein product is CASSYSGLQETQFF. This chain uses TRBV6-2 or TRBV6-3 with TRBJ2-1, with D unresolved. This CDR3 has 14 amino acids. Germline V gene sequence: CDR1 MNHEY, CDR2 SVGEGT. Trimming took 0 bases from V and 13 from J, leaving 16 bases between them.

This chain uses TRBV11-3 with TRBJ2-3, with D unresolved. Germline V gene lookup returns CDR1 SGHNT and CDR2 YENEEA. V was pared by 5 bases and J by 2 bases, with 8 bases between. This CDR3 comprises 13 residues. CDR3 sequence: CASSPTPTDTQYF. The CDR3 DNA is TGTGCCAGCAGCCCTACCCCCACAGATACGCAGTATTTT.

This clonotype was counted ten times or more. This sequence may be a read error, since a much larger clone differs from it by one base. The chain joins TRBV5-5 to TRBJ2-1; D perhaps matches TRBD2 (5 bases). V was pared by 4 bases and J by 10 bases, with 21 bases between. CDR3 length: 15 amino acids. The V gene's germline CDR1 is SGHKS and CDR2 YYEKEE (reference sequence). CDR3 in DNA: TGTGCCAGCAGCGGAACAATAGACGGGCGGAGGGAGCAGTTCTTC. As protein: CASSGTIDGRREQFF.

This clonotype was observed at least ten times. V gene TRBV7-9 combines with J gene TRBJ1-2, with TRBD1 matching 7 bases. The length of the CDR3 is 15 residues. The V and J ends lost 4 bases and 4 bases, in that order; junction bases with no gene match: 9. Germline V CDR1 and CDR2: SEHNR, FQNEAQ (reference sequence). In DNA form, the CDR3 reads TGTGCCAGCAGCTGGCCGGGACAGACTCTCTATGGCTACACCTTC. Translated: CASSWPGQTLYGYTF.

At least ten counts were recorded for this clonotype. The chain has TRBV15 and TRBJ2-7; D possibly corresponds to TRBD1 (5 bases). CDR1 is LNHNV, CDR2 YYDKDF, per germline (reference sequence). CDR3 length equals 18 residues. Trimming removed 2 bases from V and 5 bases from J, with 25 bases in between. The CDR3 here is CATSRFPPEKGLEDEQYF. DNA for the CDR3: TGTGCCACCAGCAGATTCCCACCGGAAAAGGGGCTCGAGGACGAGCAGTACTTC.

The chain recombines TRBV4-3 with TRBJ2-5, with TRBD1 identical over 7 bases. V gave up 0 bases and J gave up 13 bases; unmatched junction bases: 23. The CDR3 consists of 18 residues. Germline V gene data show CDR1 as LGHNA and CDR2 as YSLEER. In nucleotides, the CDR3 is TGCGCCAGCAGCCAAGATGCTCACAGGGGATTAAGGTCCTACGAGCGGTACTTC. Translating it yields CASSQDAHRGLRSYERYF.

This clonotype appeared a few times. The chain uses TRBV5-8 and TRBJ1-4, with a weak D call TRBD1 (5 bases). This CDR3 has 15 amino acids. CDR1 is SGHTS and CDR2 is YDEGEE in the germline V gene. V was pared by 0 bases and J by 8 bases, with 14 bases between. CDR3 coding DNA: TGTGCCAGCAGCTTGGGGACAAGGGGAGCCGAAAAACTGTTTTTT. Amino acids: CASSLGTRGAEKLFF.

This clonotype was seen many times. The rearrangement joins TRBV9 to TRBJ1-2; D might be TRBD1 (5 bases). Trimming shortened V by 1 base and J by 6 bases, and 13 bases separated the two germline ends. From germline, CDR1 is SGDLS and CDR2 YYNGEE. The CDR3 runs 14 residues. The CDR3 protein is CASSVSGTVNGYTF. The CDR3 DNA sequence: TGTGCCAGCAGCGTATCCGGGACGGTGAATGGCTACACCTTC.

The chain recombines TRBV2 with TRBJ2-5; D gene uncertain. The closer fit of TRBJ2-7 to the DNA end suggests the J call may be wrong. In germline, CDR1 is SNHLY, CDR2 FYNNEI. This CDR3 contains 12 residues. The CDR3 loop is CASRRDYYEQYF. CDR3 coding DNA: TGTGCCAGCAGAAGAGATTACTACGAGCAGTACTTC.

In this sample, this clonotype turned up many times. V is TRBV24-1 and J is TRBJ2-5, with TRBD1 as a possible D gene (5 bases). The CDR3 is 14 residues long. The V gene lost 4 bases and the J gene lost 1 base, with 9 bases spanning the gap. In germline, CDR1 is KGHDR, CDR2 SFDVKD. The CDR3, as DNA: TGTGCCACCAGTGAGCCTAGGGGCCAAGAGACCCAGTACTTC. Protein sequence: CATSEPRGQETQYF.

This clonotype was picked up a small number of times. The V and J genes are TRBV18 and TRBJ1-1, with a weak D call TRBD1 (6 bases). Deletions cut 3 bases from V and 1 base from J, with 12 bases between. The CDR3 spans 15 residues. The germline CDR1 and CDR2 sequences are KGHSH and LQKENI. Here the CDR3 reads CASSPPTGRNTEAFF. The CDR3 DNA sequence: TGTGCCAGCTCACCGCCCACAGGGCGGAACACTGAAGCTTTCTTT.

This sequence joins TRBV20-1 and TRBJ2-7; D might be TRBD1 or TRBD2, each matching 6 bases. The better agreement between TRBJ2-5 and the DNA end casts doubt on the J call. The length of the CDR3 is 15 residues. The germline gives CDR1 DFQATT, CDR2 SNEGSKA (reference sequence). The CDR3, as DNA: TGCAGTGCTAGCACTGGGGGGCGAGTTCGGGAGACCCAGTACTTC. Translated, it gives CSASTGGRVRETQYF.

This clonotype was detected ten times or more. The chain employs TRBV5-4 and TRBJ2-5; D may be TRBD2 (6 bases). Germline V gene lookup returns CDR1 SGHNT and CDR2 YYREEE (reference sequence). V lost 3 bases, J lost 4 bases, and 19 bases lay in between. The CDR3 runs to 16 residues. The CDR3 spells CASSYPKGLVLETQYF. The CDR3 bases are TGTGCCAGCAGCTACCCCAAGGGACTTGTTCTAGAGACCCAGTACTTC.

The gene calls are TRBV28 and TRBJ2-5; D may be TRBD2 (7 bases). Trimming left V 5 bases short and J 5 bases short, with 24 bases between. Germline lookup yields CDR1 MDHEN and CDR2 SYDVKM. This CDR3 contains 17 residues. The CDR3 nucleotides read TGTGCCAGCAGTCCCGCAGGGGAGGGTCGAGGTTCGGAGACCCAGTACTTC. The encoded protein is CASSPAGEGRGSETQYF.

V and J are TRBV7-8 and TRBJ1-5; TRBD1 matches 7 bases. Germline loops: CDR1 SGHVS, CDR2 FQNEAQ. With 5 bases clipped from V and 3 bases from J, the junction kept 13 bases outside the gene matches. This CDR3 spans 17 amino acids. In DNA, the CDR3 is TGTGCCAGCAGCCAAAACTGGGGACAGTTACTCAATCAGCCCCAGCATTTT. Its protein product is CASSQNWGQLLNQPQHF.

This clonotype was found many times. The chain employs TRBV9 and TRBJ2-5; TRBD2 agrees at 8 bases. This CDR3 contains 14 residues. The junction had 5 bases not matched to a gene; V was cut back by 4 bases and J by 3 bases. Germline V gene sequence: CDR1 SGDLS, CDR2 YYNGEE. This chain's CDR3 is CASSIRAGEETQYF. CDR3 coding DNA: TGTGCCAGCAGCATCCGAGCGGGGGAAGAGACCCAGTACTTC.

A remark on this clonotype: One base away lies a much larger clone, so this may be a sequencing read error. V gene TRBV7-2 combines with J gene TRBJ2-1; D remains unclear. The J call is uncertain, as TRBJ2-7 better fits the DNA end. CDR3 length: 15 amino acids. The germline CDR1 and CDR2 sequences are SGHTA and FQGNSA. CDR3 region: CASSSPGRSYNEQYF. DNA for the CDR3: TGTGCCAGCAGCTCCCCGGGCCGCTCCTACAATGAGCAGTACTTC.

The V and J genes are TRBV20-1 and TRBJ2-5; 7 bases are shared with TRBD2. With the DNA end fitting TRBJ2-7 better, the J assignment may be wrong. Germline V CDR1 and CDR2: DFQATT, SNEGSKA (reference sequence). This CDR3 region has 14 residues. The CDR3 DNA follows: TGCAGTGCTAGCGGGGGGAAACCTTCCGGCGAGCAGTACTTC. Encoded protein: CSASGGKPSGEQYF.

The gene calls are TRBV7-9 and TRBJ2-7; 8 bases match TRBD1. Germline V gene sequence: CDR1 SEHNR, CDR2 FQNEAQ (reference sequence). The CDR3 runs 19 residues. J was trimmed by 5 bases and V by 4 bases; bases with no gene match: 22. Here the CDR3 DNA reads TGTGCCAGCAGCTGGAGCAAGAGACAGGGGACGAAAGTAGAAGACGAGCAGTACTTC. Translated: CASSWSKRQGTKVEDEQYF.

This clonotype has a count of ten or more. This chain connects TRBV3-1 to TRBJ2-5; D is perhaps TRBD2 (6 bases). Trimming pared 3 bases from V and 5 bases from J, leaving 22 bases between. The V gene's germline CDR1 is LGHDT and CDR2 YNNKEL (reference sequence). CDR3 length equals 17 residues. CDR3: CASSHAIGGTSGETQYF. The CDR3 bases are TGTGCCAGCAGCCATGCTATCGGTGGGACTTCAGGGGAGACCCAGTACTTC.

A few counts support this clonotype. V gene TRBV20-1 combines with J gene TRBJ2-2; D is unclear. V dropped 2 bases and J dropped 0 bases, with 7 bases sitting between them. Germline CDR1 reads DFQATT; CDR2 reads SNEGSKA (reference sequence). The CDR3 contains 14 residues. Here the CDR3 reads CSARKQTNTGELFF. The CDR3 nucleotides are TGCAGTGCTAGAAAACAGACGAACACCGGGGAGCTGTTTTTT.